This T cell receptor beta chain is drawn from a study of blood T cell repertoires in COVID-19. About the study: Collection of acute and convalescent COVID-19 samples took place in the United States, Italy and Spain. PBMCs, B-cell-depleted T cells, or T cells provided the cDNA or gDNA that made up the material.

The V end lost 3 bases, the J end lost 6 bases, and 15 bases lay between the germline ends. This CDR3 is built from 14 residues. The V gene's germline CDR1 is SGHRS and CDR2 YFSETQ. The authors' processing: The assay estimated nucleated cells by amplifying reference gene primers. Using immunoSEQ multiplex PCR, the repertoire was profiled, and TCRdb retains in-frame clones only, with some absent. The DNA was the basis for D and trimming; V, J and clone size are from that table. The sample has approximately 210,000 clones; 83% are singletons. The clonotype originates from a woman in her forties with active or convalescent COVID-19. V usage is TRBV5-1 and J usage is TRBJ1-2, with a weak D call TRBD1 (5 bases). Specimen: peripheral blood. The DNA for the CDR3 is TGCGCCAGCAGCTCAGGGCAGGGTCAGGATGGCTACACCTTC. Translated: CASSSGQGQDGYTF.